This T cell receptor (beta chain) originates from a study of T cell changes during pregnancy in multiple sclerosis. The V and J ends lost 4 bases and 2 bases respectively, with 16 bases between them. The CDR3 runs 16 residues. Germline V lookup: CDR1 LNHDA, CDR2 SQIVND (reference sequence). Data came from immunoSEQ multiplex PCR; TCRdb stores just in-frame clones and leaves some out. This sample has more than 70,000 clones, with 91% found just once. The rearrangement links TRBV19 to TRBJ2-3, with D possibly TRBD1 on 6 matching bases. The specimen comprised peripheral blood, sampled after pregnancy. The receptor's source is a female donor in good health, enrolled as a control in a pregnancy study. The CDR3 spells CASSTPGVVATDTQYF. CDR3 DNA: TGTGCCAGTAGTACCCCAGGGGTTGTGGCCACAGATACGCAGTATTTT. Drawing the rest from reference TRBV19 and TRBJ2-3, the complete variable domain is DGGITQSPKYLFRKEGQNVTLSCEQNLNHDAMYWYRQDPGQGLRLIYYSQIVNDFQKGDIAEGYSVSREKKESFPLTVTSAQKNPTAFYLCASSTPGVVATDTQYFGPGTRLTVL.